The entry below gives a single T cell receptor (beta chain) sequence along with its context. Germline CDR1 and CDR2: SGDLS and YYNGEE. The V end was cut by 3 bases, the J end by 4 bases, with 13 bases between. The CDR3 covers 14 residues. The data were taken from a study of cytomegalovirus exposure and HLA in healthy donors. Researchers ran the PCR with 60 Vbeta and 13 Jbeta primers. TCRdb's copy holds only in-frame clones and misses some; the assay was immunoSEQ multiplex PCR. The sample records approximately 170,000 clones, roughly three quarters being singletons. The rearrangement uses TRBV9 and TRBJ2-5; D possibly corresponds to TRBD1 (5 bases). Sequencing used PBMCs. This clonotype originated in a woman aged 18-29 years in good health and CMV-seronegative. For the CDR3, the DNA is TGTGCCAGCAGCGAGGTTGGGGCCCCAGAGACCCAGTACTTC. Its protein product is CASSEVGAPETQYF.